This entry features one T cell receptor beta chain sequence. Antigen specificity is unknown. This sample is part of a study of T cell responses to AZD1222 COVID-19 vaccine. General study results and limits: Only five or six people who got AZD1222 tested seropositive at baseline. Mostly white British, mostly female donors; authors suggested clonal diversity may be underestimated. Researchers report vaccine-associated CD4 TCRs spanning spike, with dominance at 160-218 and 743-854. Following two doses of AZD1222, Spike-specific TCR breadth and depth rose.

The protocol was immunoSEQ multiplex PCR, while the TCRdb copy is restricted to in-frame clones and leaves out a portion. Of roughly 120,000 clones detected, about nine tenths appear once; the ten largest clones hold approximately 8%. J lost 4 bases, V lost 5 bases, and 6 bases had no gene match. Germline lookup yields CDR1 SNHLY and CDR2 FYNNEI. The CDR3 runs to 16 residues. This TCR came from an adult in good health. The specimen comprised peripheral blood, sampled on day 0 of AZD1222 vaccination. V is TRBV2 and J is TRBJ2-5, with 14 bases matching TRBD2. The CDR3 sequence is CASSLGTSGGGETQYF. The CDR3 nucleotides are TGTGCCAGCAGTCTTGGGACTAGCGGGGGCGGAGAGACCCAGTACTTC.